These 22 T cell receptor beta chains came from one sample sequenced in a study of T cell repertoires in ileal Crohn's disease (dated by TCRdb to between 2017 and 2020). Library preparation was by the immunoSEQ multiplex PCR assay. The table comes from immuneACCESS by way of TCRdb, which keeps in-frame sequences with V and J called. Part of the clones is missing from these tables; in studies checked, under half for an unresolved V gene and the rest for unknown reasons. The sample data list some 10,000 clones, and about 70% of these were observed just once. Of the sample, roughly 4% is held by the ten largest clones. The sequencing input was ileal tissue. These receptors all stem from an adult with Crohn's disease.

The chain links TRBV7-8 to TRBJ2-3; TRBD1 aligns across 7 bases. From germline, CDR1 is SGHVS and CDR2 FQNEAQ. J gave up 1 base and V 3 bases, and 4 bases lay outside the gene matches. The length of the CDR3 is 15 residues. The CDR3 loop is CASSLSDRGTDTQYF. Here the CDR3 DNA reads TGTGCCAGCAGCTTGTCAGACAGGGGCACAGATACGCAGTATTTT.

The chain is built from TRBV7-9 and TRBJ1-4; maybe TRBD1 (5 bases). Germline V lookup: CDR1 SEHNR, CDR2 FQNEAQ (reference sequence). The CDR3 has 15 amino acids. The V and J ends lost 6 bases and 4 bases respectively, with 15 bases between them. As DNA, the CDR3 is TGTGCCAGCAGTCCCCCGGGGGGGTATAATGAAAAACTGTTTTTT. Translating gives CASSPPGGYNEKLFF. Using reference TRBV7-9 and TRBJ1-4 for the parts outside the CDR3, the full variable domain is DTGVSQNPRHKITKRGQNVTFRCDPISEHNRLYWYRQTLGQGPEFLTYFQNEAQLEKSRLLSDRFSAERPKGSFSTLEIQRTEQGDSAMYLCASSPPGGYNEKLFFGSGTQLSVL.

The table lists this clone with a count of one. This chain connects TRBV11-3 to TRBJ1-2, with 7 bases identical to TRBD1. CDR3 length: 14 amino acids. Trimming at V came to 5 bases and at J to 8 bases, leaving 11 bases not matched to a gene. The germline CDR1 and CDR2 sequences are SGHNT and YENEEA. The CDR3 loop reads CASSNRGRAGGYTF. CDR3 sequence (DNA): TGTGCCAGCAGCAACAGGGGACGGGCAGGGGGCTACACCTTC.

The J gene is TRBJ2-7, the V gene TRBV30; 8 bases fit TRBD1. The ends lost 0 bases at V and 11 bases at J; junction bases unmatched: 3. Germline CDR1 is GTSNPN and CDR2 is SVGIG (reference sequence). This CDR3 has 11 amino acids. The chain's CDR3 is CAWSVQGEKYF. The CDR3 DNA follows: TGTGCCTGGAGTGTACAGGGGGAAAAGTACTTC.

About this clone itself: Other DNA sequences in the same sample also yield this CDR3. The chain uses TRBV29-1 and TRBJ2-1; 7 bases align to TRBD2. CDR1 SQVTM and CDR2 ANQGSEA come from the germline V gene. The V segment lost 1 base and the J segment 4 bases; nucleotides outside the gene matches: 1. The CDR3 loop spans 13 amino acids. The CDR3 DNA reads as TGCAGCGTTGAAGTCGGGGGGTACAATGAGCAGTTCTTC. Its translation is CSVEVGGYNEQFF.

In this sample, this clone turned up a few times. The chain has TRBV29-1 and TRBJ1-1; D call uncertain. The CDR3 has 13 residues. Germline V gene lookup returns CDR1 SQVTM and CDR2 ANQGSEA. V was clipped by 3 bases and J by 6 bases, with 14 bases between them. In DNA, the CDR3 is TGCAGCGTTGATGGTGGGCGCATCGCTGAAGCTTTCTTT. Translation: CSVDGGRIAEAFF. Based on the CDR3 plus reference TRBV29-1 and TRBJ1-1, the full variable domain is SAVISQKPSRDICQRGTSLTIQCQVDSQVTMMFWYRQQPGQSLTLIATANQGSEATYESGFVIDKFPISRPNLTFSTLTVSNMSPEDSSIYLCSVDGGRIAEAFFGQGTRLTVV.

The chain recombines TRBV6-1 with TRBJ2-5; tentative D call: TRBD1 (5 bases). This CDR3 is built from 14 residues. V was shortened by 3 bases and J by 5 bases, with 13 bases between the two germline ends. Germline loops: CDR1 MNHNS, CDR2 SASEGT. The CDR3 nucleotides are TGTGCCAGCAGTGAGACTCAGGGCTACGAGACCCAGTACTTC. Residues: CASSETQGYETQYF.

The rearrangement joins TRBV11-3 to TRBJ2-3; 7 bases line up with TRBD2. J lost 0 bases, V lost 2 bases, and 8 bases had no gene match. The CDR3 sequence is 17 residues long. Germline V lookup: CDR1 SGHNT, CDR2 YENEEA. The CDR3 sequence is CASSLTLWGGSTDTQYF. Written as DNA, the CDR3 is TGTGCCAGCAGCTTAACTCTTTGGGGGGGTAGCACAGATACGCAGTATTTT.

This sequence joins TRBV5-8 and TRBJ2-7; 7 nucleotides agree with TRBD1. Losses at the gene ends were 4 bases for V and 3 bases for J; bases not matched to a gene: 10. This CDR3 region has 15 residues. Germline assignment: CDR1 SGHTS and CDR2 YDEGEE. DNA of the CDR3: TGTGCCAGCAGCAGAAGGACAGGCTCAGGCTACGAGCAGTACTTC. Amino acid sequence: CASSRRTGSGYEQYF.

V is TRBV7-2 and J is TRBJ2-3, with 9 bases matching TRBD2. The J segment lost 5 bases and the V segment lost 3 bases, leaving 9 bases of the junction unmatched. CDR1 and CDR2 (germline): SGHTA, FQGNSA. The CDR3 is 16 amino acids. The CDR3: CASSFLGGGAGDTQYF. For the CDR3, the DNA is TGTGCCAGCAGCTTCCTCGGCGGGGGGGCCGGAGATACGCAGTATTTT.

In its sample, this clone was seen a few times. V and J are TRBV30 and TRBJ2-5; TRBD2 is a possible D gene (5 bases). CDR1 and CDR2 from the germline V gene are GTSNPN and SVGIG (reference sequence). Trimming removed 3 bases at V and 9 bases at J, with 20 bases between. The CDR3 totals 14 residues. The CDR3, as DNA: TGTGCCTGGAGCCGCGGACTTACTCCAGCGGCCCAGTACTTC. Protein product: CAWSRGLTPAAQYF.

The chain recombines TRBV29-1 with TRBJ1-2, with D possibly TRBD1 on 6 matching bases. This CDR3 comprises 12 residues. Between the trimmed V and J ends, which lost 7 bases and 4 bases, there was a span of 13 bases. The germline CDR1 and CDR2 sequences are SQVTM and ANQGSEA. The CDR3 DNA reads TGCAGCGGGAAGGACAGTTTCTATGGCTACACCTTC. Its protein product is CSGKDSFYGYTF. Using reference TRBV29-1 and TRBJ1-2 for the parts outside the CDR3, the full variable domain is SAVISQKPSRDICQRGTSLTIQCQVDSQVTMMFWYRQQPGQSLTLIATANQGSEATYESGFVIDKFPISRPNLTFSTLTVSNMSPEDSSIYLCSGKDSFYGYTFGSGTRLTVV.

Written as DNA, the CDR3 is TGTGCCAGTAGTATGGGACTAGCGGGGGGGAGCACAGATACGCAGTATTTT. It yields the protein CASSMGLAGGSTDTQYF. The genes are TRBV19 and TRBJ2-3; 16 nucleotides agree with TRBD2. CDR3 length: 17 residues. Germline-derived CDR1 and CDR2 are LNHDA and SQIVND (reference sequence). With 3 bases clipped from V and 0 bases from J, the junction kept 0 bases outside the gene matches.

The chain uses TRBV11-2 and TRBJ1-1, with D possibly matching TRBD1 (5 bases). The germline V gene has CDR1 SGHAT and CDR2 FQNNGV. The CDR3 has 13 residues. Trimming shortened V by 4 bases and J by 8 bases, and 14 bases separated the two germline ends. CDR3 amino acids: CASSSQAQGEAFF. The DNA for the CDR3 is TGTGCCAGCAGCTCCCAGGCCCAGGGAGAAGCTTTCTTT. Together with reference TRBV11-2 and TRBJ1-1, the CDR3 gives the full variable domain: EAGVAQSPRYKIIEKRQSVAFWCNPISGHATLYWYQQILGQGPKLLIQFQNNGVVDDSQLPKDRFSAERLKGVDSTLKIQPAKLEDSAVYLCASSSQAQGEAFFGQGTRLTVV.

The chain couples TRBV6-5 to TRBJ1-2, with 9 positions matching TRBD1. Germline assignment: CDR1 MNHEY and CDR2 SVGAGI. V shed 0 bases and J 3 bases; nucleotides not matched to a gene: 2. CDR3 size: 15 residues. CDR3 DNA sequence: TGTGCCAGCAGTTACTCCGGGACAGGGTACTATGGCTACACCTTC. Its protein product is CASSYSGTGYYGYTF.

V gene TRBV11-2 combines with J gene TRBJ1-1; D ambiguous. Germline-derived CDR1 and CDR2 are SGHAT and FQNNGV. The ends were cut back, 4 bases at V and 2 bases at J, with 14 bases in the middle. The CDR3 runs to 15 residues. The CDR3, as DNA: TGTGCCAGCAGCTCGAGCGGACCGATCAACACTGAAGCTTTCTTT. It codes for CASSSSGPINTEAFF.

The rearrangement uses TRBV7-2 and TRBJ2-7; D is perhaps TRBD2 (6 bases). V was trimmed by 7 bases and J by 0 bases, leaving 16 bases between them. This CDR3 region has 15 residues. Germline values: CDR1 SGHTA, CDR2 FQGNSA. CDR3: CASTSSGSLSYEQYF. CDR3 coding DNA: TGTGCCAGCACCTCAAGCGGGTCCCTCTCCTACGAGCAGTACTTC. Complete variable domain (other parts from reference TRBV7-2 and TRBJ2-7): GAGVSQSPSNKVTEKGKDVELRCDPISGHTALYWYRQSLGQGLEFLIYFQGNSAPDKSGLPSDRFSAERTGGSVSTLTIQRTQQEDSAVYLCASTSSGSLSYEQYFGPGTRLTVT.

The chain employs TRBV9 and TRBJ1-1, with D possibly TRBD1 on 6 matching bases. Germline V CDR1 and CDR2: SGDLS, YYNGEE. Trimming removed 3 bases from V and 4 bases from J, with 13 bases in between. The CDR3 extends over 14 amino acids. The CDR3: CASSDQVGGTEAFF. The CDR3, as DNA: TGTGCCAGCAGCGACCAAGTAGGGGGCACTGAAGCTTTCTTT.

The chain combines TRBV7-2 with TRBJ2-7; D not certain. V was pared by 1 base and J by 4 bases, with 11 bases between. The CDR3 extends over 14 amino acids. Germline V gives CDR1 SGHTA, CDR2 FQGNSA. The CDR3 loop reads CASSLESVGYEQYF. Here the CDR3 DNA reads TGTGCCAGCAGCTTAGAGTCCGTCGGGTACGAGCAGTACTTC.

V usage is TRBV15 and J usage is TRBJ2-3; D not certain. The V end was cut by 3 bases, the J end by 2 bases, with 6 bases between. This CDR3 spans 13 amino acids. Germline-derived CDR1 and CDR2 are LNHNV and YYDKDF (reference sequence). The CDR3 is CATSSAITDTQYF. The CDR3 DNA reads as TGTGCCACCAGCAGCGCGATCACAGATACGCAGTATTTT.

The chain links TRBV4-1 to TRBJ2-5, with 10 nucleotides matching TRBD1. Germline values: CDR1 MGHRA, CDR2 YSYEKL. The CDR3 sequence is 18 residues long. Germline trimming cut 0 bases from V and 4 bases from J; bases unmatched to any gene: 11. CDR3 coding DNA: TGCGCCAGCAGCCAAGAAAAGGCCGGGACAGGGGACGTAGAGACCCAGTACTTC. Amino acids: CASSQEKAGTGDVETQYF.

This clone was picked up a small number of times. J is TRBJ2-6 and V is TRBV4-3; D call uncertain. V shed 0 bases and J shed 0 bases, with 15 bases lying between them. The CDR3 totals 19 residues. The germline gives CDR1 LGHNA, CDR2 YSLEER. The CDR3 sequence: CASSQDVQVGRSGANVLTF. The CDR3 bases are TGCGCCAGCAGCCAAGATGTCCAGGTGGGCCGCTCTGGGGCCAACGTCCTGACTTTC.